Sequencing of this TCR beta chain was carried out in a study of CD8+CD57+ T cells in acquired aplastic anemia (dated by TCRdb to 2016 to 2018). For context, the study as a whole: On average, sorted CD4+ and CD8+ cells yielded around 3.4 ug of extracted DNA, with a range of 0.2 to 27.4 ug. A CD8+CD57+ expansion meant a frequency higher than the mean frequency seen in healthy subjects.

A word on this clonotype: It lacks a known antigen. No much larger clone is present one base from it, and per-base qualities are unavailable.

Expansion of CD8+CD57+ cells had been shown by flow cytometry in the patients chosen for sequencing. Severe acquired aplastic anemia was diagnosed in all patients according to International Study of Aplastic Anemia and Agranulocytosis and Camitta criteria. No therapy had been received by the patients at the time of blood sampling. In this study, sorted CD4+ and CD8+ T cells from the blood of healthy subjects and of severe aplastic anemia patients had their TCR repertoires deep-sequenced. Patients were enrolled under clinicaltrials.gov protocols 00001620, 01623167, 00001397, 00071045, 00081523 and 00961064 in the USA. Ficoll-Paque density gradient centrifugation was used to isolate peripheral blood mononuclear cells. Before DNA was extracted, CD4+ and CD8+ T cells were sorted using either FACS or magnetic beads. The CDR3 goes from the cysteine to the phenylalanine over 14 residues. Solely the CDR3 DNA is kept, with 42 bases framed from the first base. Deletion took 0 bases off V and 0 bases off J, with a span of 4 bases between the germline ends. Per the germline V gene, SGHTA is the CDR1 and FQGNSA is the CDR2.

The research as a whole found: Although 25 to 30 CD8+ CDR3 sequences were shared by patients and controls, these sequences appeared highly expressed in patients and within the immunodominant clones of patients. No significant difference in CD8+ Simpson's diversity was found between patients and healthy controls (P=0.060).

Genomic DNA was used as template for profiling of TCR beta VDJ combinations and CDR3 sequences. An Illumina HiSeq 2000 was the platform used for TCR repertoire sequencing. Turning to the authors' computational methods: Repertoires were assessed using TRBV/TRBJ rearrangement plots, CDR3 size and DJ length profiles, and Simpson's diversity index. Whichever DNA sequence was most abundant in the deep sequencing data was defined as the immunodominant clone. CDR3 amino acid sequences were screened for sharing across subjects and compared with published repertoires and the VDJdb database. Through fastp at Q25 and MiXCR, TCRdb rebuilt clones from the public reads, retaining in-frame beta chains. Every entry covers one CDR3 protein and lists the most common genes and DNA from its rows. TCRdb, rather than the study authors, made the V and J calls. This sample lists under 200,000 distinct CDR3 sequences; less than 60% were detected once. The ten largest make up more than 1.5% of the sample.

This sequence originates from a human donor with aplastic anemia. The rearrangement combines TRBV7-2 with TRBJ2-3; too little of a D gene remains to name it. Sequencing input: sorted CD4+, CD8+, or CD8+CD57+ T cells (not recorded which) from PBMCs. The CDR3 region has the sequence CASSLADSTDTQYF. The sequenced DNA: TGTGCCAGCAGCTTAGCAGACAGCACAGATACGCAGTATTTT.